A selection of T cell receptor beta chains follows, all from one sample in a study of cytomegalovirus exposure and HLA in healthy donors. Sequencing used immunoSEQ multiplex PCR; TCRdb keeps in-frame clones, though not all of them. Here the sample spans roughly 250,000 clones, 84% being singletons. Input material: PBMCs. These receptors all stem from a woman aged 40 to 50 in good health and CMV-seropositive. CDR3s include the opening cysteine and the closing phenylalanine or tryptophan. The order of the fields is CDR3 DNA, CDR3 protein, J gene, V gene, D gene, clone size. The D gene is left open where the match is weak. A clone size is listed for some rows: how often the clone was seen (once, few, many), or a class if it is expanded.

CDR3 DNA: TGTGCCAGCAGTCTTAGCGGGAGGGCGGGGGAGCAGTACTTC
CDR3 protein: CASSLSGRAGEQYF
J gene: TRBJ2-7
V gene: TRBV6-5
D gene: TRBD2
clone size: once

CDR3 DNA: TGTGCCAGCAATGAAGGACAGGGGGCCCCAGGCGGGGAGCTGTTTTTT
CDR3 protein: CASNEGQGAPGGELFF
J gene: TRBJ2-2
V gene: TRBV5-8
D gene: TRBD1
clone size: NA

CDR3 DNA: TGCAGCGTTGCCCGGGACAGTCAAGAAAAACTGTTTTTT
CDR3 protein: CSVARDSQEKLFF
J gene: TRBJ1-4
V gene: TRBV29-1
D gene: TRBD1
clone size: NA

CDR3 DNA: TGTGCCAGCAGCGTAAAAGGGGGACCGGCTGAGAATGAGCAGTTCTTC
CDR3 protein: CASSVKGGPAENEQFF
J gene: TRBJ2-1
V gene: TRBV9
D gene: NA
clone size: NA

CDR3 DNA: TGTGCCAGCCGTTTAGCGGGAGGTTATGATACGCAGTATTTT
CDR3 protein: CASRLAGGYDTQYF
J gene: TRBJ2-3
V gene: TRBV28
D gene: TRBD2
clone size: NA

CDR3 DNA: TGCAGTCCCCGAACCCGGGAGACCCAGTACTTC
CDR3 protein: CSPRTRETQYF
J gene: TRBJ2-5
V gene: TRBV29-1
D gene: NA
clone size: NA

CDR3 DNA: TGTGCCAGCAGCGGTGGGACAGGGGGCTCAGATACGCAGTATTTT
CDR3 protein: CASSGGTGGSDTQYF
J gene: TRBJ2-3
V gene: TRBV9
D gene: TRBD1
clone size: NA

CDR3 DNA: TGTGCCAGCAGTTCGCCAGGGGCAGGGCCTACCCCCCATAATACGCAGTATTTT
CDR3 protein: CASSSPGAGPTPHNTQYF
J gene: TRBJ2-3
V gene: TRBV28
D gene: NA
clone size: NA

CDR3 DNA: TGTGCCAGCAGTCCAGGAACTGAAAATCAGCCCCAGCATTTT
CDR3 protein: CASSPGTENQPQHF
J gene: TRBJ1-5
V gene: TRBV27
D gene: NA
clone size: once

CDR3 DNA: TGTGCCTCCCGGGACAGGGTTAATGAAAAACTGTTTTTT
CDR3 protein: CASRDRVNEKLFF
J gene: TRBJ1-4
V gene: TRBV10-3
D gene: TRBD1
clone size: NA

CDR3 DNA: TGTGCCAGCAGTGAAGAGAGGGGGATAATCACAGATACGCAGTATTTT
CDR3 protein: CASSEERGIITDTQYF
J gene: TRBJ2-3
V gene: TRBV6-1
D gene: NA
clone size: NA

CDR3 DNA: TGTGCCAGCATTCGGGAGGCCACGGGGTCCGGGGAGCTGTTTTTT
CDR3 protein: CASIREATGSGELFF
J gene: TRBJ2-2
V gene: TRBV2
D gene: TRBD2
clone size: NA

CDR3 DNA: TGTGCCAGCAGCCCCAGGGGCTCTGGGGCCAACGTCCTGACTTTC
CDR3 protein: CASSPRGSGANVLTF
J gene: TRBJ2-6
V gene: TRBV27
D gene: NA
clone size: NA

CDR3 DNA: TGTGCCAGCAGTTTGTTCGGGGGGCCCTACAATGAGCAGTTCTTC
CDR3 protein: CASSLFGGPYNEQFF
J gene: TRBJ2-1
V gene: TRBV27
D gene: NA
clone size: NA

CDR3 DNA: TGTGCCAGCAGCTTAGTGGGACAGGAGACTCTCTATGGCTACACCTTC
CDR3 protein: CASSLVGQETLYGYTF
J gene: TRBJ1-2
V gene: TRBV7-9
D gene: TRBD1
clone size: NA

CDR3 DNA: TGTGCCAGCAGTGAAGGTGGAGTAAGCCAGCCCCAGCATTTT
CDR3 protein: CASSEGGVSQPQHF
J gene: TRBJ1-5
V gene: TRBV6-1
D gene: NA
clone size: NA

CDR3 DNA: TGTGCCAGCAGCGTACGGGGGGAAAGCTCTGGAAACACCATATATTTT
CDR3 protein: CASSVRGESSGNTIYF
J gene: TRBJ1-3
V gene: TRBV9
D gene: NA
clone size: NA

CDR3 DNA: TGTGCCATCAGTAACAGGGAAGGAAATGGCTACACCTTC
CDR3 protein: CAISNREGNGYTF
J gene: TRBJ1-2
V gene: TRBV10-3
D gene: NA
clone size: few

CDR3 DNA: TGTGCCAGCAGTCCGCGTGGAGCGACCGACTACGAGCAGTACTTC
CDR3 protein: CASSPRGATDYEQYF
J gene: TRBJ2-7
V gene: TRBV27
D gene: NA
clone size: NA